This TCR beta chain was identified in a study of cytomegalovirus exposure and HLA in healthy donors. Findings and limits, study-wide: The productive fraction for most TCR beta V segments was about 87% or about 30% in an earlier analysis. Beyond CMV serostatus, there was no information to go on about immune exposure. The listing of roughly 160 TCR beta chains classed them as cytomegalovirus-associated.

This PCR relied on a set of 60 Vbeta primers and 13 Jbeta primers. Methods used by the authors: As a later analysis found, there were 70 million to 80 million unique TCR beta chains, of which about 10 million were shared. Repertoires were generated with immunoSEQ multiplex PCR, while TCRdb's copy carries only in-frame clones and drops some. The DNA was the basis for D and trimming; V, J and clone size are from that table. The sample holds roughly 180,000 clones, 70% to 90% seen once. Comment on this clone: Its target is unknown.

The sequence was obtained from a man younger than 35 in good health and CMV-seropositive. The material sequenced was PBMCs.

The DNA for the CDR3 is TGTGCCAGCAGCGTAGCGGGGGCACAAGAGACCCAGTACTTC. The encoded protein is CASSVAGAQETQYF. The chain recombines TRBV6-6 with TRBJ2-5; 9 nucleotides match TRBD2. This CDR3 is 14 amino acids long. Trimming took 6 bases from V and 2 from J; bases not matched to a gene: 4. Germline V lookup: CDR1 MNHNY, CDR2 SVGAGI (reference sequence).